The rows below give T cell receptor beta chains drawn from one sample of a study of T cell changes during pregnancy in multiple sclerosis. Assay: immunoSEQ multiplex PCR; the TCRdb copy retains only in-frame clones and omits some. Of 55,000 to 75,000 clones in the sample, around nine tenths were seen once. The specimen was peripheral blood, collected in the third trimester of pregnancy. The receptors were gathered from a female donor in good health, enrolled as a control in a pregnancy study. The CDR3 runs from the conserved cysteine through the conserved F or W. D genes are given only for firm matches. Clone size is not always given. Where it is, it says once, few, many or a class for expanded clones.

>NA|TRBV15|TRBJ1-3|TRBD1
CATSRPTGPGNTIYF
TGTGCCACCAGCAGACCGACAGGGCCTGGAAACACCATATATTTT
>NA|TRBV6-6|TRBJ2-5|NA
CASSYSRTANQETQYF
TGTGCCAGCAGTTACTCCCGGACAGCTAACCAAGAGACCCAGTACTTC
>NA|TRBV4-2|TRBJ1-2|NA
CASSQWGPGDGYGYTF
TGTGCCAGCAGCCAATGGGGCCCGGGGGACGGCTATGGCTACACCTTC
>NA|TRBV30|TRBJ1-1|NA
CAWSLSRGGTEAFF
TGTGCCTGGAGTCTCAGCCGAGGGGGCACTGAAGCTTTCTTT
>NA|TRBV10-3|TRBJ1-2|TRBD1
CAISDGPGTGGSGYTF
TGTGCCATCAGTGATGGCCCCGGGACAGGGGGATCTGGCTACACCTTC
>NA|TRBV5-1|TRBJ1-5|NA
CASSIAGGDSNQPQHF
TGCGCCAGCAGCATAGCCGGCGGGGACAGCAATCAGCCCCAGCATTTT
>NA|TRBV6-6|TRBJ2-3|NA
CASTPANRADTQYF
TGTGCCAGCACCCCCGCCAACAGAGCAGATACGCAGTATTTT
>NA|TRBV27|TRBJ2-3|TRBD2
CASSDRGGPGDTQYF
TGTGCCAGCAGCGATCGGGGGGGGCCAGGAGATACGCAGTATTTT
>NA|TRBV27|TRBJ1-4|TRBD1
CASSSAKGAREKLFF
TGTGCCAGCAGTTCCGCCAAGGGGGCCCGTGAAAAACTGTTTTTT
>NA|TRBV11-3|TRBJ2-1|NA
CASSLGGHYNEQFF
TGTGCCAGCAGCTTAGGGGGACACTACAATGAGCAGTTCTTC
>NA|TRBV19|TRBJ2-2|TRBD1
CASKETGTLDTGELFF
TGTGCCAGTAAAGAGACAGGGACCCTGGACACCGGGGAGCTGTTTTTT
>once|TRBV10-3|TRBJ2-5|NA
CAISDLGETQYF
TGTGCCATCAGTGACCTCGGAGAGACCCAGTACTTC